A single sample is the source of the 31 T cell receptor beta chains below, sequenced in a study of T-cell reconstitution after alpha-beta-depleted transplantation in children (dated by TCRdb to 2016 to 2017). Libraries were constructed by PCR. The listed sequencing device is Illumina HiSeq 2500. TCR library preparation used molecular barcoding, with unique molecular identifiers applied to normalize quantification of the TCRbeta repertoire. TCRdb cleaned the public reads at Q25 with fastp, built clones with MiXCR and kept in-frame beta chains. When rows share a CDR3 protein, they turn into one entry using the most common DNA and genes. The sample yields hundreds of thousands of distinct CDR3 sequences; approximately 16% were counted once. The ten top clones hold approximately 1% of the sample. The source material was PBMCs from the stem cell graft donor, sampled from the stem cell graft. Receptor source: a human donor who donated a stem cell graft to a child with acute myeloid leukemia.

The chain employs TRBV5-1 and TRBJ2-1; TRBD1 aligns across 7 bases. V gave up 5 bases and J gave up 5 bases; unmatched junction bases: 13. From germline, CDR1 is SGHRS and CDR2 YFSETQ. This CDR3 contains 16 residues. The CDR3: CASRTGPTGLNNEQFF. CDR3 in DNA: TGCGCCAGCAGGACGGGCCCGACAGGGCTCAACAATGAGCAGTTCTTC.

This clonotype has a count of ten or more. In DNA form, the CDR3 reads TGCAGTGCACCGACAGGGAGCTCCTACAATGAGCAGTTCTTC. This codes for CSAPTGSSYNEQFF. The chain links TRBV20-1 to TRBJ2-1; 7 bases align to TRBD1. Germline V gene sequence: CDR1 DFQATT, CDR2 SNEGSKA (reference sequence). Trimming at V came to 6 bases and at J to 0 bases, leaving 5 bases not matched to a gene. CDR3 length: 14 amino acids.

This clonotype was seen repeatedly, ten times or more. The chain joins TRBV7-2 to TRBJ2-1; unclear D gene. Per the germline V gene, CDR1 is SGHTA and CDR2 is FQGNSA. V was cut by 3 bases and J by 7 bases, with 10 bases left in between. There are 13 residues in the CDR3. This CDR3 is CASSFPLENEQFF. In DNA, the CDR3 is TGTGCCAGCAGCTTCCCGTTAGAGAATGAGCAGTTCTTC.

V usage is TRBV10-1 and J usage is TRBJ2-1; D is unresolved. This CDR3 is built from 12 residues. The germline V gene encodes CDR1 WNHNN and CDR2 SYGVQD (reference sequence). The V gene lost 0 bases and the J gene lost 9 bases, with 6 bases spanning the gap. CDR3 residues: CASSESRVEQFF. CDR3 nucleotides: TGCGCCAGCAGTGAGTCCCGGGTTGAGCAGTTCTTC.

The V and J genes are TRBV4-3 and TRBJ2-7; TRBD1 might be the D (5 bases). Looked up from germline, CDR1 is LGHNA and CDR2 is YSLEER. CDR3 size: 15 residues. The V end lost 4 bases, the J end lost 1 base, and 14 bases lay between the germline ends. CDR3 nucleotide sequence: TGCGCCAGCAGCCCTACCGCCCAGGGATCCTACGAGCAGTACTTC. Amino acid sequence: CASSPTAQGSYEQYF.

Many counts were recorded for this clonotype. This chain uses TRBV7-8 with TRBJ2-6, with D unclear. CDR3 length: 16 residues. Germline CDR1 SGHVS, CDR2 FQNEAQ. Trimming pared 0 bases from V and 0 bases from J, leaving 6 bases between. In DNA, the CDR3 is TGTGCCAGCAGCTTAGCGTTATACTCTGGGGCCAACGTCCTGACTTTC. This translates into CASSLALYSGANVLTF.

This clonotype was found many times. This chain connects TRBV20-1 to TRBJ1-3; D may be TRBD1 (6 bases). The V end lost 3 bases, the J end lost 4 bases, and 13 bases lay between the germline ends. This CDR3 spans 14 amino acids. Germline V gene lookup returns CDR1 DFQATT and CDR2 SNEGSKA (reference sequence). This chain's CDR3 is CSASDRTAGNTIYF. Written as DNA, the CDR3 is TGCAGTGCTAGCGACAGGACAGCAGGAAACACCATATATTTT.

This clonotype was seen many times. The chain couples TRBV20-1 to TRBJ1-6; perhaps TRBD1 as D (5 bases). Germline-derived CDR1 and CDR2 are DFQATT and SNEGSKA (reference sequence). The CDR3 length is 16 residues. Trimming left V 0 bases short and J 1 base short, with 10 bases between. CDR3: CSARDQGVSYNSPLHF. The CDR3 nucleotides are TGCAGTGCTAGAGATCAAGGGGTGTCCTATAATTCACCCCTCCACTTT.

On this clonotype: This may stem from a read error, because a much larger clone lies one nucleotide away. This chain joins TRBV20-1 and TRBJ2-5; tentative D call: TRBD1 (5 bases). This CDR3 spans 14 amino acids. The germline V and J ends were trimmed by 4 bases and 1 base, with 13 bases remaining between them. Germline values: CDR1 DFQATT, CDR2 SNEGSKA (reference sequence). The CDR3 loop reads CSAIFPRAQETQYF. The CDR3 bases are TGCAGTGCTATATTCCCCAGGGCCCAAGAGACCCAGTACTTC.

This clonotype appeared a few times. This rearrangement joins TRBV7-7 to TRBJ1-5; 7 positions agree with TRBD1. The CDR3 has 18 amino acids. Germline CDR1 reads SSHAT; CDR2 reads FNYEAQ (reference sequence). Trimming took 2 bases from V and 1 from J; bases not matched to a gene: 11. CDR3 in amino acids: CASSLPVGTALSNQPQHF. The CDR3 nucleotides read TGTGCCAGCAGCTTACCGGTCGGGACAGCATTAAGCAATCAGCCCCAGCATTTT. The whole variable domain, remainder taken from reference TRBV7-7 and TRBJ1-5, is GAGVSQSPRYKVTKRGQDVTLRCDPISSHATLYWYQQALGQGPEFLTYFNYEAQPDKSGLPSDRFSAERPEGSISTLTIQRTEQRDSAMYRCASSLPVGTALSNQPQHFGDGTRLSIL.

This clonotype has at least ten counts. The chain links TRBV29-1 to TRBJ2-1; D uncertain. The CDR3 runs to 13 residues. CDR1 is SQVTM, CDR2 ANQGSEA, per germline. V shed 4 bases and J shed 1 base, with 8 bases lying between them. In nucleotides, the CDR3 is TGCAGCGTTGGACGACCGTCCTACAATGAGCAGTTCTTC. Protein: CSVGRPSYNEQFF.

The chain links TRBV5-1 to TRBJ2-5, with 9 nucleotides matching TRBD1. CDR1 is SGHRS, CDR2 YFSETQ, per germline. The CDR3 loop spans 15 amino acids. The ends lost 4 bases at V and 0 bases at J; junction bases unmatched: 4. CDR3 bases: TGCGCCAGCAGCCCGTGGACAGGGGACCAAGAGACCCAGTACTTC. This codes for CASSPWTGDQETQYF.

The V call is TRBV6-1, the J call TRBJ1-1, with D maybe TRBD1 (5 bases). The CDR3 has 14 residues. V gave up 5 bases and J gave up 4 bases, with 14 bases separating them. The germline CDR1 and CDR2 sequences are MNHNS and SASEGT. CDR3 nucleotide sequence: TGTGCCAGCAGTCCGTCGGGGGGAGGCACTGAAGCTTTCTTT. Protein sequence: CASSPSGGGTEAFF.

This clonotype appeared a single time. One base away lies a much larger clone, so this may be a sequencing read error. This rearrangement joins TRBV12-3 or TRBV12-4 to TRBJ2-5; unclear D gene. This CDR3 comprises 14 residues. CDR3 in DNA: TGTGACAGCAGTTTAGTGGGGAACATAGAGACCCAGTACTTC. Translated: CDSSLVGNIETQYF.

This clonotype was counted ten times or more. V gene TRBV6-1 combines with J gene TRBJ2-1; possibly TRBD1 or TRBD2 for D (6 bases each). The CDR3 is 14 amino acids. Trimming shortened V by 8 bases and J by 1 base, and 12 bases separated the two germline ends. The germline gives CDR1 MNHNS, CDR2 SASEGT. CDR3 in DNA: TGTGCCAGCGGACGGGGGCCTTCCTACAATGAGCAGTTCTTC. It specifies CASGRGPSYNEQFF.

This clonotype was seen many times. CDR3 nucleotide sequence: TGCAGTGCGCCGCCCCAGCGCGTATGGGGCTACACCTTC. Protein product: CSAPPQRVWGYTF. The chain recombines TRBV20-1 with TRBJ1-2, with D unclear. The V and J ends lost 6 bases and 8 bases respectively, with 19 bases between them. The CDR3 has 13 residues. CDR1 DFQATT and CDR2 SNEGSKA come from the germline V gene (reference sequence).

This clonotype was seen a handful of times. V is TRBV12-3 or TRBV12-4 and J is TRBJ2-4; TRBD2 aligns across 7 bases. Trimming removed 2 bases from V and 8 bases from J; junction bases left unmatched: 3. The CDR3 consists of 13 residues. The CDR3 spells CASSLSGRDIQYF. The CDR3 coding sequence is TGTGCCAGCAGTTTATCTGGGAGGGACATTCAGTACTTC.

This chain connects TRBV25-1 to TRBJ2-3; 8 bases match TRBD1. V shed 6 bases and J 0 bases; nucleotides not matched to a gene: 5. Germline CDR1 and CDR2: MGHDK and SYGVNS. The CDR3 is made up of 15 amino acids. The CDR3 coding sequence is TGTGCCAGCAGCAAGACAGGGGATAGCACAGATACGCAGTATTTT. Translated: CASSKTGDSTDTQYF.

This clonotype appeared many times. CDR3 protein: CSAQQGNTEAFF. CDR3 bases: TGCAGTGCTCAACAGGGGAACACTGAAGCTTTCTTT. The chain couples TRBV20-1 to TRBJ1-1, with D possibly matching TRBD1 (6 bases). There are 12 residues in the CDR3. The germline gives CDR1 DFQATT, CDR2 SNEGSKA (reference sequence). Trimming took off 5 bases at V and 1 base at J, with 8 bases between the two ends.

V is TRBV12-3 or TRBV12-4 and J is TRBJ1-4; TRBD1 is a possible D gene (5 bases). This CDR3 has 15 amino acids. Deletions cut 4 bases from V and 10 bases from J, with 19 bases between. For the CDR3, the DNA is TGTGCCAGCAGTTCCCATCCAGGGCCCGGAGGAAAACTGTTTTTT. Amino acids: CASSSHPGPGGKLFF.

This clonotype was recorded many times. The chain recombines TRBV20-1 with TRBJ2-7; 11 bases are shared with TRBD1. This CDR3 has 14 residues. The germline V gene encodes CDR1 DFQATT and CDR2 SNEGSKA (reference sequence). Losses at the gene ends were 5 bases for V and 3 bases for J; bases not matched to a gene: 6. CDR3 bases: TGCAGTGCTCCGGGACAGGGGGAAGGCTACGAGCAGTACTTC. This sequence encodes CSAPGQGEGYEQYF.

This clonotype has a count of ten or more. V usage is TRBV7-2 and J usage is TRBJ1-2, with D uncertain. Germline CDR1 is SGHTA and CDR2 is FQGNSA. This CDR3 has 13 residues. Trimming took 2 bases from V and 5 from J, leaving 9 bases between them. CDR3 DNA: TGTGCCAGCAGCTTAATGGGCCGGTATGGCTACACCTTC. Translation gives CASSLMGRYGYTF.

Ten or more counts support this clonotype. V is TRBV5-1 and J is TRBJ1-2; 9 positions match TRBD1. Germline assignment: CDR1 SGHRS and CDR2 YFSETQ. After removal of 5 bases from V and 6 bases from J, the junction contained 11 bases not matched to a gene. CDR3 length: 15 residues. As DNA, the CDR3 is TGCGCCAGCAGGGACGGGACAGGGAGGAGGCATGGCTACACCTTC. Amino acid sequence: CASRDGTGRRHGYTF.

This clonotype was seen once. The chain is built from TRBV21-1 and TRBJ2-7. TRBV21-1 is a known pseudogene. CDR3 length: 15 residues. The CDR3 loop is CASSKARLIAYEQYV. DNA of the CDR3: TGTGCCAGCAGCAAAGCCCGATTAATCGCGTATGAGCAGTACGTC.

This clonotype has a handful of counts. V gene TRBV4-3 combines with J gene TRBJ1-6; D is ambiguous. The CDR3 runs to 17 residues. CDR1 and CDR2 from the germline V gene are LGHNA and YSLEER. Trimming stripped 0 bases from V and 0 bases from J, with 9 bases between. The CDR3 is CASSQESGISYNSPLHF. The CDR3 DNA sequence: TGCGCCAGCAGCCAAGAATCCGGGATCTCCTATAATTCACCCCTCCACTTT.

This clonotype was recorded at least ten times. This chain connects TRBV6-1 to TRBJ2-5; TRBD1 might be the D (6 bases). V lost 6 bases and J lost 4, with 21 bases in between. The germline V gene encodes CDR1 MNHNS and CDR2 SASEGT. CDR3 size: 16 residues. The CDR3 DNA follows: TGTGCCAGCAGACCCGGGACACTTGGTCGTGGAGAGACCCAGTACTTC. This gives the protein CASRPGTLGRGETQYF.

The sample holds a few counts of this clonotype. This chain connects TRBV12-3 or TRBV12-4 to TRBJ2-1; D may be TRBD1 (5 bases). Trimming took 3 bases from V and 4 from J, leaving 13 bases between them. The CDR3 is 15 residues long. This CDR3 is CASSFPTEVYNEQFF. CDR3 nucleotide sequence: TGTGCCAGCAGTTTCCCGACAGAAGTTTACAATGAGCAGTTCTTC.

J is TRBJ2-7 and V is TRBV28; 7 bases map to TRBD1. The J segment lost 2 bases and the V segment lost 4 bases, leaving 5 bases of the junction unmatched. This CDR3 has 14 amino acids. Germline loops: CDR1 MDHEN, CDR2 SYDVKM. DNA for the CDR3: TGTGCCAGCAGTTCCCCAGGGACAGCCTACGAGCAGTACGTC. Translating it yields CASSSPGTAYEQYV.

The rearrangement joins TRBV7-9 to TRBJ2-7; 7 positions agree with TRBD1. The V segment lost 5 bases and the J segment 6 bases; nucleotides outside the gene matches: 16. Germline V gives CDR1 SEHNR, CDR2 FQNEAQ (reference sequence). The CDR3 is made up of 16 amino acids. The CDR3 DNA reads TGTGCCAGCAGCCTTATAAGGGGGACAGTCTACGTCGAGCAGTACTTC. Protein: CASSLIRGTVYVEQYF.

This clonotype was picked up a small number of times. The gene calls are TRBV12-3 or TRBV12-4 and TRBJ2-5; D might be TRBD2 (7 bases). V was trimmed by 4 bases and J by 4 bases, leaving 22 bases between them. CDR3 length: 17 amino acids. Written as DNA, the CDR3 is TGTGCCAGCAGTTCCAGCAACGGGGGGCGAGGTCGAGAGACCCAGTACTTC. Residues: CASSSSNGGRGRETQYF.

This clonotype was detected only a few times. CDR3 nucleotides: TGTGCCAGCAGTTTTAGTCAGGGGACTTCACCCCTCCACTTT. Its protein product is CASSFSQGTSPLHF. This rearrangement joins TRBV12-3 or TRBV12-4 to TRBJ1-6; tentatively, D is TRBD1 (6 bases). The V end lost 3 bases, the J end lost 9 bases, and 12 bases lay between the germline ends. This CDR3 has 14 residues.